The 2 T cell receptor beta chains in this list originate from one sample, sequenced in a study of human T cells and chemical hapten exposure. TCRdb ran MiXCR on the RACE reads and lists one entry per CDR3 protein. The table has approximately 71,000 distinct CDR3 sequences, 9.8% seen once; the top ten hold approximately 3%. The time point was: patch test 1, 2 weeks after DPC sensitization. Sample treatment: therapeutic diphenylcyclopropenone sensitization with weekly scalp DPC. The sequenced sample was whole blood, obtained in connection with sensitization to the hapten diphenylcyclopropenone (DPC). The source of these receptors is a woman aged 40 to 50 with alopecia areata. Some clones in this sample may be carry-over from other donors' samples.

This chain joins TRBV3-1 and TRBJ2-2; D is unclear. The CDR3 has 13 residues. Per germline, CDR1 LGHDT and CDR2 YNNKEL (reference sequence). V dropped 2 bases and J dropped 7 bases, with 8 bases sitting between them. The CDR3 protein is CASSQRMLGELFF. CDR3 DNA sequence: TGTGCCAGCAGCCAAAGAATGCTCGGGGAGCTGTTTTTT.

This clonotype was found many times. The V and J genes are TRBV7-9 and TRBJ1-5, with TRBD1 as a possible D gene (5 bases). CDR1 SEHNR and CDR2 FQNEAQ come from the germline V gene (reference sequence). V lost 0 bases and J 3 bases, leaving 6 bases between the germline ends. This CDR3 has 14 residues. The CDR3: CASSLAGVNQPQHF. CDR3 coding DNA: TGTGCCAGCAGCTTAGCAGGGGTCAATCAGCCCCAGCATTTT.